The 14 T cell receptor beta chains below come from one sample, sequenced in a study of CD8+ T cells in alopecia areata. Reverse transcription of extracted RNA yielded cDNA, which provided the sequencing template. Sequencing was performed with immunoSEQ multiplex PCR; in TCRdb, only in-frame clones are kept and a portion is missing. The sample lists roughly 220,000 clones, roughly two fifths occurring once. Treatment specified: oral pan-JAK inhibitor, 5-10 mg twice daily. Source: CD4+ T cells sorted from blood, taken at week 34, from a patient treated with tofacitinib. Every receptor here comes from a human donor with alopecia areata.

There are a few counts of this clone. The chain recombines TRBV12-5 with TRBJ2-5, with D possibly being TRBD1 (5 bases). The CDR3 spans 14 residues. CDR1 LGHNT and CDR2 FRNRAP come from the germline V gene. Trimming took off 1 base at V and 6 bases at J, with 12 bases between the two ends. CDR3 protein: CASGLARGLKTQYF. In nucleotides, the CDR3 is TGTGCTAGTGGTTTGGCTAGGGGCTTGAAGACCCAGTACTTC.

The rearrangement links TRBV9 to TRBJ2-3; TRBD1 might be the D (7 bases). V lost 3 bases and J 5 bases, leaving 10 bases between the germline ends. CDR1 is SGDLS and CDR2 is YYNGEE in the germline V gene. CDR3 length: 13 amino acids. The CDR3 nucleotides read TGTGCCAGCAGCGACAGGGGAGGAGATACGCAGTATTTT. It codes for CASSDRGGDTQYF.

This clone was observed a handful of times. As DNA, the CDR3 is TGTGCCAGCAGTGATCGGCGGGCGGGAAACTATGGCTACACCTTC. This codes for CASSDRRAGNYGYTF. The rearrangement links TRBV25-1 to TRBJ1-2; D gene ambiguous. The CDR3 sequence is 15 residues long. The V end was cut by 3 bases, the J end by 2 bases, with 13 bases between. Germline assignment: CDR1 MGHDK and CDR2 SYGVNS.

This chain links TRBV29-1 with TRBJ2-7; a weak D match, TRBD2 (5 bases). From germline, CDR1 is SQVTM and CDR2 ANQGSEA. The CDR3 contains 13 residues. V was pared by 5 bases and J by 1 base, with 12 bases between. This CDR3 is CSVRAVLSYEQYF. The CDR3 DNA is TGCAGCGTTAGAGCGGTTCTATCCTACGAGCAGTACTTC.

The chain links TRBV29-1 to TRBJ2-2, with D tentatively TRBD1 (7 bases). Germline lookup yields CDR1 SQVTM and CDR2 ANQGSEA. Deletions cut 6 bases from V and 6 bases from J, with 17 bases between. The CDR3 has 14 residues. CDR3: CSVGRDRLAGELFF. CDR3 coding DNA: TGCAGCGTCGGCCGGGACAGACTAGCCGGGGAGCTGTTTTTT.

The V and J genes are TRBV27 and TRBJ1-1, with a possible D match to TRBD1 (6 bases). The CDR3 extends over 15 amino acids. The germline gives CDR1 MNHEY, CDR2 SMNVEV (reference sequence). V gave up 0 bases and J gave up 1 base, with 9 bases separating them. CDR3 sequence: CASSLSGQPNTEAFF. Here the CDR3 DNA reads TGTGCCAGCAGTTTATCGGGACAACCGAACACTGAAGCTTTCTTT.

In this sample, this clone turned up a few times. The chain combines TRBV5-5 with TRBJ1-5; tentative D call: TRBD1 (5 bases). The germline gives CDR1 SGHKS, CDR2 YYEKEE (reference sequence). The germline V and J ends were trimmed by 4 bases and 0 bases, with 11 bases remaining between them. This CDR3 is 15 amino acids long. The CDR3: CASSPTDYSNQPQHF. The CDR3 bases are TGTGCCAGCAGCCCGACAGATTATAGCAATCAGCCCCAGCATTTT. The full variable domain, completed using reference TRBV5-5 and TRBJ1-5, is DAGVTQSPTHLIKTRGQQVTLRCSPISGHKSVSWYQQVLGQGPQFIFQYYEKEERGRGNFPDRFSARQFPNYSSELNVNALLLGDSALYLCASSPTDYSNQPQHFGDGTRLSIL.

V gene TRBV6-5 combines with J gene TRBJ2-7; 9 nucleotides match TRBD1. CDR3 size: 15 residues. Trimming at V came to 5 bases and at J to 4 bases, leaving 9 bases not matched to a gene. The germline CDR1 and CDR2 sequences are MNHEY and SVGAGI. CDR3 in DNA: TGTGCCAGCAGTAGAACGACAGGGGGACCTTACGAGCAGTACTTC. Translated, it gives CASSRTTGGPYEQYF.

The chain uses TRBV4-1 and TRBJ1-5, with 8 positions matching TRBD1. CDR1 is MGHRA and CDR2 is YSYEKL in the germline V gene. The CDR3 spans 14 residues. V trimming: 4 bases; J trimming: 7 bases; junction bases outside the gene matches: 6. CDR3 loop: CASSRAGGGQPQHF. The CDR3 bases are TGCGCCAGCAGCCGAGCAGGGGGCGGCCAGCCCCAGCATTTT.

DNA for the CDR3: TGTGCCAGCAGTTTATACCAGGGTGTGGGGGGCTACACCTTC. The encoded protein is CASSLYQGVGGYTF. V and J are TRBV27 and TRBJ1-2; TRBD1 might be the D (5 bases). The CDR3 is 14 residues long. CDR1 is MNHEY and CDR2 is SMNVEV in the germline V gene (reference sequence). V was trimmed by 1 base and J by 8 bases, leaving 14 bases between them.

This clone was counted between two and nine times. The chain is built from TRBV7-9 and TRBJ2-5; TRBD1 matches 10 bases. After removal of 5 bases from V and 1 base from J, the junction contained 4 bases not matched to a gene. Germline V gene lookup returns CDR1 SEHNR and CDR2 FQNEAQ (reference sequence). This CDR3 contains 15 residues. CDR3 region: CASSTGQGGQETQYF. For the CDR3, the DNA is TGTGCCAGCAGCACCGGACAGGGGGGCCAAGAGACCCAGTACTTC.

In DNA, the CDR3 is TGCAGCGTTGAAAACCCAGGGGATGGTGGCTACACCTTC. Amino acid sequence: CSVENPGDGGYTF. The chain carries TRBV29-1 and TRBJ1-2; a weak D match, TRBD1 (6 bases). Trimming took off 2 bases at V and 7 bases at J, with 14 bases between the two ends. The CDR3 totals 13 residues. CDR1 and CDR2 from the germline V gene are SQVTM and ANQGSEA.

The gene calls are TRBV9 and TRBJ2-5; weak D call: TRBD2 (5 bases). Deletions cut 3 bases from V and 6 bases from J, with 9 bases between. Germline loops: CDR1 SGDLS, CDR2 YYNGEE. The CDR3 is made up of 12 amino acids. CDR3 coding DNA: TGTGCCAGCAGCGCCACCGGGAAGACCCAGTACTTC. The encoded protein is CASSATGKTQYF.

The chain couples TRBV30 to TRBJ2-1; unclear D gene. Germline CDR1 GTSNPN, CDR2 SVGIG (reference sequence). There are 12 residues in the CDR3. The V end lost 3 bases, the J end lost 9 bases, and 12 bases lay between the germline ends. CDR3 bases: TGTGCCTGGAGAGGGTCCCCTCCTGAGCAGTTCTTC. As protein: CAWRGSPPEQFF. The variable domain in full, completed from reference TRBV30 and TRBJ2-1, reads SQTIHQWPATLVQPVGSPLSLECTVEGTSNPNLYWYRQAAGRGLQLLFYSVGIGQISSEVPQNLSASRPQDRQFILSSKKLLLSDSGFYLCAWRGSPPEQFFGPGTRLTVL.